The sequence of this TCR beta chain was determined in a study of cytomegalovirus exposure and HLA in healthy donors listed by TCRdb under 2017. About the investigation overall: In an earlier analysis of 587 of the donors, 276 Gb of sequence data and about 110 million unique TCR beta sequences from 150 million to 200 million T cells were reported. An early release covering just under 650 HLA-typed donors comprised approximately 290 gigabases of sequencing data and approximately 80 million unique TCR sequences. Of the 300 to 400 genotyped donors, over 70% fell in the genetic ancestry cluster associated with self-reported Caucasian donors. The study was designed to test whether signatures of past pathogen exposure could be identified by cataloging public T cell receptors. Using immunosequencing, the study profiled T cell repertoires from fewer than 850 subjects and related those repertoires to cytomegalovirus serostatus. A separate validation cohort of roughly 120 different subjects was used in addition to the approximately 700-subject first cohort. To predict cytomegalovirus infection status, the study brought together high-throughput TCR immunosequencing, statistical association of individual TCRs with disease status, and machine learning. To study patterns of TCR occurrence, a later analysis re-analyzed previously published TCR beta repertoires from several hundred donors and added high-resolution HLA genotyping. In the later analysis, no new phenotypic data were used to find candidate immune exposures; instead, reliance was placed on TCR beta sequences and their occurrence across donors. To decide whether each TCR beta V gene segment behaved as functional or pseudogenic, an earlier analysis of nearly 600 of the donors relied on high-throughput TCR beta sequencing. Donor age, sex, ethnicity and CMV serostatus were compiled together with the repertoire data. A later genetic analysis took genome-wide SNP genotypes for about 55% of the 666 donors and used that subset as a discovery cohort. Every discovery cohort repertoire had been produced on one sequencing platform. Class I and class II HLA loci were covered by the typing at four-digit resolution. Typing coverage differed by locus: A, B, C, DRB1 and DQB1 were typed in about 620-640 donors, DQA1 in 522, DPA1 in 600 to 610, and DPB1 in 450 to 480. Because of strong linkage in the cohort, roughly five DR-DQ haplotypes were treated as single units for association and clustering. Among 398 genotyped donors of the cohort, an average of around 240,000 unique TCR beta nucleotide sequences were sequenced per donor, 15% to 20% of them non-productive.

Note on this clone: Its antigen remains unidentified. Per-base quality was not reported, and no clone a single base away is much larger than it.

What the authors observed across the whole study: Compared with equally common non-associated chains, HLA-associated TCR beta chains in a later analysis were more clonally expanded and had lower generation probabilities. The study gave a list of roughly 150 TCR beta chains associated with cytomegalovirus. The sequencing pipeline was judged likely to have produced a cluster of highly shared sequence variants as a technical artifact. Correlated functional status among segregating V segments might reflect linkage disequilibrium, but an unknown experimental factor could not be ruled out. An earlier analysis of some 590 of the donors showed that most TCR beta V segments appeared in productive rearrangements either about 87% or about 30% of the time, which broadly matched IMGT annotations. Specific HLA alleles were associated with 16,951 TCR beta sequences at a false discovery rate of 0.05 in a later analysis. The only immune exposure information available for the cohort was CMV serostatus. Strong co-occurrence of HLA alleles, especially DR and DQ, made assigning TCR associations to individual alleles difficult. According to a later analysis, most CMV-associated TCR beta chains appeared to be HLA-restricted, and the HLA associations seemed to be driven largely by CMV exposure. Roughly uniform sequencing depth across donors was assumed in presence/absence analyses, although this assumption may not hold. Only TCR beta chains were sequenced in this cohort, and the absence of alpha or paired-chain data limited detectable features. A further reported finding was that TCR beta sequences accurately predicted the HLA-A and HLA-B alleles for most subjects in the first cohort. In a later analysis, TCR association rates were found to vary across HLA loci, with the most associated TCRs seen for DRB1 alleles and the fewest for HLA-C alleles. In a later genetic analysis, fewer N-insertions in productive TCRs were reported among donors in an Asian-associated ancestry cluster than the roughly 710-donor mean. The earlier analysis of 587 of the donors excluded seventeen rarely observed V segments, including chromosome 9 orphons, because counts were too low. Across donors, most TCR sequences were observed very rarely, whereas some public TCRs were present in many individuals. A few of the identified cytomegalovirus-associated TCR beta chains were confirmed in vitro to be specific for cytomegalovirus antigens. V-gene and J-gene trimming of TCR beta chains was associated with a missense DCLRE1C variant in a later genetic analysis, and the association was replicated in an independent cohort. In both the original and validation cohorts, the classifier was reported to diagnose cytomegalovirus status with high specificity and sensitivity. According to the authors, the approach could potentially be generalized to other disease states and immunological phenotypes. According to a later analysis, parvovirus B19, influenza, CMV and Epstein-Barr virus appeared linked to several top co-occurrence clusters. Some IMGT-functional V segments, including TRBV6-2 and TRBV6-3, could not be told apart with the 87-base-pair reads, so those segments were excluded. Because HLA typing was missing for some donors at each locus, association tests included only the typed subset.

The cohort consisted of hundreds of healthy bone marrow donors. At the time of sampling, every cohort member was nominally healthy, though immune exposures that went unrecorded were likely present. The donor tested CMV seronegative, placing the donor among the roughly 340 seronegative members of the cohort. A peripheral blood sample was collected from each donor, and TCR beta sequencing was performed on peripheral blood mononuclear cells. The Qiagen DNeasy Blood Extraction Kit was used to extract genomic DNA from the blood cell samples. Library preparation was by the immunoSEQ multiplex PCR assay. For the multiplex PCR, a mixture combining 60 forward primers for TCR Vbeta segments and 13 reverse primers for TCR Jbeta segments was used. A multiplex PCR assay on genomic DNA amplified the CDR3 region of rearranged TCR beta genes. The amplified TCR beta libraries were sequenced on the Illumina HiSeq System as 87-base-pair reads. In the paper's pipeline: Across the 600 to 700 repertoires, a later analysis counted tens of millions of unique TCR beta chains, 8.5 million to 12 million of which were shared by at least two donors. Raw reads were error-corrected and collapsed into unique sequences by a nearest-neighbor algorithm in which closely related sequences were merged to remove PCR and sequencing errors. To assign V, D and J gene segments, CDR3 sequences were aligned to IMGT reference sequences. For a sequence to be retained, at least a six-nucleotide match to both a V gene segment and a J gene segment was required. Rearrangements were classified as productive when the CDR3 lacked stop codons and remained in frame with V and J, and all other rearrangements were classified as non-productive. CDR3 was defined according to IMGT convention as the region running from the second conserved V-encoded cysteine to the conserved J-encoded phenylalanine. The earlier analysis of about 610 of the donors excluded any sequence lacking an unambiguous match to a single V gene segment. In an earlier analysis of some 590 of the donors, V segments were called functional above 56.7% productive rearrangements and were called segregating when the between-donor standard deviation exceeded 5%. A statistical classification framework was developed to diagnose cytomegalovirus status using the catalog of TCR beta chain sequences. In a later analysis, TCR nucleotide sequences were compared against IMGT/GENE-DB human TR gene sequences so that V and J genes could be assigned. A later analysis assigned CDR3 sequences and most-parsimonious VDJ recombination scenarios with the TCRdist pipeline. In a later analysis, each TCR beta chain was defined by its CDR3 amino acid sequence together with its V-gene family, and reads lacking a unique V-gene family were excluded. To address suspected cross-contamination and a sequencing artifact, a later analysis removed a few hundred highly shared, low-generation-probability nucleotide sequences. In a later analysis, a clonal expansion index was calculated for each public chain from normalized within-repertoire ranks of inferred template counts. A later analysis computed generation probabilities with a VDJ recombination model fitted to out-of-frame rearrangements, and checked the results against IGoR. A later analysis scored TCR-TCR, TCR-HLA and TCR-CMV co-occurrence with hypergeometric tests, applying a repertoire-size bias correction to TCR pairs. A later analysis estimated false discovery rates by permuting HLA or CMV assignments 20 times. A later analysis grouped co-occurring TCRs with DBSCAN, adding TCRdist sequence similarity when clustering within HLA-allele-positive subsets. Co-occurrence clustering excluded repertoires with fewer than 30,000 or more than 120,000 public chains, plus five with anomalous nucleotide sharing. Here the immuneACCESS table is served through TCRdb, limited to in-frame sequences with V and J called. Missing clones are a known gap in these copies; in checked studies unresolved V genes cover under half, and the rest lacks a known reason. V, J and clone size are those of that table, while D and trimming were read from the DNA. The sample includes approximately 170,000 clones, with roughly 85% observed a single time. Together, the top ten hold about 1.5% of the sample.

Including the terminal cysteine and phenylalanine, the CDR3 comprises 15 residues. Only the CDR3 DNA stays, 45 bases, in frame from base 1. CDR1 and CDR2, per the germline V gene, are MNHNS and SASEGT. Trimmed from V: 6 bases; trimmed from J: 5 bases; junction bases lacking a gene match: 8. In this chain, TRBV6-1 is recombined with TRBJ1-3, and 9 bases in between align with TRBD1. Sequenced: PBMCs. This sequence originates from a male donor in good health and CMV-seronegative. The DNA is TGTGCCAGCAGCTATACCGGACAGGGGAGAAACACCATATATTTT. It specifies CASSYTGQGRNTIYF.